This T cell receptor (beta chain) was identified in a study of OX40 agonist ivuxolimab in advanced cancers. Looking at the study overall: Ivuxolimab was a fully human IgG2 agonistic monoclonal antibody targeting the costimulatory receptor OX40 (CD134). The dose-escalation cohort was roughly 83% male with a mean age of roughly 62 years, ranging from about 23 to 85. The point of sequencing TCRbeta in the periphery was to test whether ivuxolimab changed TCR sequence diversity and drove clonal T-cell expansion. Patients were allowed to have had prior anti-PD-1, anti-PD-L1 or anti-CTLA-4 therapy, and less than 45% of the dose-escalation patients had previously received checkpoint inhibitors. Among the roughly 54 dose-escalation patients, about 19 had hepatocellular carcinoma, roughly 15 melanoma, 9 renal cell carcinoma and 9 head and neck cancer. Intravenous ivuxolimab was administered to patients every 2 weeks at six dose levels: 0.01, 0.1, 0.3, 1.5, 3 and 10 mg/kg. The paper reports the monotherapy dose-escalation portion (N = 52 patients) of the phase I ivuxolimab trial. Partial responses occurred in three dose-escalation patients: two with cutaneous melanoma and one with hepatocellular carcinoma. Overall study outcomes, separate from this receptor: The antigen specificity of the clonally expanded peripheral T cells was not determined. Clonal expansion of both CD4+ and CD8+ blood T cells was observed from baseline to week 6 at doses 0.1 to 3.0 mg/kg. Low levels of normalized T-cell clonal expansion were also seen in some patients who did not respond. In the 0.1-3.0 mg/kg groups, partial responders were among the patients with the lowest normalized peripheral clonal expansion, particularly in CD8+ T cells. After ivuxolimab, expanded clones were on average more numerous among CD8+ T cells than among CD4+ T cells.

Genomic DNA was extracted from sorted cells for sequencing of the TCRbeta CDR3 region. The immunoSEQ Assay was used for sequencing of TCRbeta CDR3 regions. TCRdb limited this immuneACCESS table to in-frame rearrangements with V and J called. A share of clones is missing; checked studies link under half to unresolved V genes, and the rest is unexplained. Counted in this sample were roughly 45,000 clones; around 86% of them appeared once. The ten biggest clones cover 1.9% of the sample. Patients with autoimmune disease history or receiving systemic immunosuppression were excluded from the trial. In every dose cohort, peripheral blood was drawn for TCR sequencing at baseline, cycle 4 day 1, and cycle 7 day 1. The samples were drawn from a first-in-human, open-label, multicenter phase I dose-escalation trial of ivuxolimab. Adults with locally advanced or metastatic melanoma, renal cell carcinoma, hepatocellular carcinoma or head and neck squamous cell carcinoma were enrolled in the trial. Before TCR sequencing, CD4+ T cells and CD8+ T cells from peripheral blood were sorted into separate populations.

A remark on this clone: This clone's antigen is unknown. The record has no base qualities; no much larger clone is one base away.

The germline V gene sets CDR1 to SQVTM and CDR2 to ANQGSEA. The CDR3 measures 13 amino acids from cysteine to phenylalanine. The only DNA kept is the CDR3, 39 bases in frame from the first base. V is cut back by 2 bases and J by 7 bases, with 2 bases in the junction unmatched. The chain was built from TRBV29-1 and TRBJ2-5, and TRBD2 matches 12 of the central bases. The source was CD4+ or CD8+ T cells sorted from blood, collected in a trial of the OX40 agonist ivuxolimab. The receptor was isolated from an adult with an advanced solid tumor such as melanoma, head and neck, liver or kidney cancer. The sequence in DNA is TGCAGCGTTGAACTAGCGGGGGGGCGGACCCAGTACTTC. This translates into CSVELAGGRTQYF.